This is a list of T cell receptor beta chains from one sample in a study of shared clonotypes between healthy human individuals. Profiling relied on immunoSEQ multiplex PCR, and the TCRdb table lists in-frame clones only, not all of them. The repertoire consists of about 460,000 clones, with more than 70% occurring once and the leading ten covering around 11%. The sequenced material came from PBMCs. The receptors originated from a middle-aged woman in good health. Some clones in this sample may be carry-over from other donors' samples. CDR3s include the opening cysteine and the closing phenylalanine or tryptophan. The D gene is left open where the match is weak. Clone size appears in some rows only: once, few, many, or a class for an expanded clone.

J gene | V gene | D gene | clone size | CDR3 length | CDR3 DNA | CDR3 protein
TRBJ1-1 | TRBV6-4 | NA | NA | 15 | TGTGCCAGCAGTGACTCCGGCAGGGGAATCACTGAAGCTTTCTTT | CASSDSGRGITEAFF
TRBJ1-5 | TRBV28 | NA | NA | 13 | TGTGCCAGCAGGCCCCCCTTGCGGCAGCCCCAGCATTTT | CASRPPLRQPQHF
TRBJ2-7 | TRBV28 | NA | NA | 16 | TGTGCCAGCAGTTTCCTAGGGGGGGAGGCGGACAACGAGCAGTACTTC | CASSFLGGEADNEQYF
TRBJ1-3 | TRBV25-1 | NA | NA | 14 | TGTGCCAGCACCCCCGCAGGGTACGGTAACACCATATATTTT | CASTPAGYGNTIYF
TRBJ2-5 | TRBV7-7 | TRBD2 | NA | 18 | TGTGCTAGCAGCTTAGCCCTCCGCGAGCGGGACTTTGGGGAGACCCAGTACTTC | CASSLALRERDFGETQYF
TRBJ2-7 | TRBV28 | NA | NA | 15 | TGTGCCAGCAGCGATCCTGGGGGCAACCGGGACGAGCAGTACTTC | CASSDPGGNRDEQYF
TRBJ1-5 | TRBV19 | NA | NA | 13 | TGTGCCAGTAGTATGTCCGGGGTTCAGCCCCAGCATTTT | CASSMSGVQPQHF
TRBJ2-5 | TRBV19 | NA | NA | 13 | TGTGCCAGTAGTATAGAGGGCGGCCTTACCCAGTACTTC | CASSIEGGLTQYF
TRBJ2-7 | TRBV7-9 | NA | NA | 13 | TGTGCCAGCAGAGCATCGGGAGTCTACGAGCAGTACTTC | CASRASGVYEQYF
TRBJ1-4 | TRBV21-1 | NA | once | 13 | TGTGCCAGCAGCAAAAGGACAGGCGAAAAACTGTTTTTT | CASSKRTGEKLFF
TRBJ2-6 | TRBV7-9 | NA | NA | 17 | TGTGCCAGCAGCTTAGGGACGGAAAACTCTGGGGCCAACGTCCTGACTTTC | CASSLGTENSGANVLTF
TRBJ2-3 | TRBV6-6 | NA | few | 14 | TGTGCCAGCATGGGCGGACGCTACGGAGATACGCAGTATTTT | CASMGGRYGDTQYF
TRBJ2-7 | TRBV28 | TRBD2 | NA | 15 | TGTGCCAGCAGACATGGACTAGCGGGAGGAGGCGAGCAGTACTTC | CASRHGLAGGGEQYF
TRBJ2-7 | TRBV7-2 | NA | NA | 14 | TGTGCCAGCAGCTTTTCGGAAGGGTCCTACGAGCAGTACTTC | CASSFSEGSYEQYF
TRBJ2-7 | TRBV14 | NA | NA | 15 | TGTGCCAGCAGCCGGGTTGGGGGGAACTCTTACGAGCAGTACTTC | CASSRVGGNSYEQYF
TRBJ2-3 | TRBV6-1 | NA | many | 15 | TGTGCCAGCAGCCCAAGACCACCAAACACAGATACGCAGTATTTT | CASSPRPPNTDTQYF
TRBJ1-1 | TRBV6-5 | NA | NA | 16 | TGTGCCAGCAGTTATGGTGCCCCGACATTGAACACTGAAGCTTTCTTT | CASSYGAPTLNTEAFF
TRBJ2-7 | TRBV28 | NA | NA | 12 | TGTGCCAGCAGCCCAAGGGCCTACGAGCAGTACTTC | CASSPRAYEQYF
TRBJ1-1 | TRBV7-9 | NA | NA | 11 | TGTGCCAGCAGCTTAAACACTGAAGCTTTCTTT | CASSLNTEAFF
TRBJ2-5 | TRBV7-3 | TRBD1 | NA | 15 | TGTGCCAGCAGCCCGGGTACAGGGGGCTTTGAGACCCAGTACTTC | CASSPGTGGFETQYF
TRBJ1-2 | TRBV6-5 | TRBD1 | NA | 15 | TGTGCCAGCAGTTACCGAGACAGGGGCATAGATGGCTACACCTTC | CASSYRDRGIDGYTF
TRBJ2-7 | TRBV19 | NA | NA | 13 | TGTGCCAGTAGTATAGGCCCGACATACGAGCAGTACTTC | CASSIGPTYEQYF
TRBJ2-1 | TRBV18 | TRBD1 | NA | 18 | TGTGCCAGCTCACCTCATCTCCCGGGACAGGATTTGTGGAATGAGCAGTTCTTC | CASSPHLPGQDLWNEQFF
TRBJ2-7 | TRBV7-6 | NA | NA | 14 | TGTGCCAGCAGCTTGGGGGTCTCAGCATACGAGCAGTACTTC | CASSLGVSAYEQYF
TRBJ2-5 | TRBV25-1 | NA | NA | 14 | TGTGCCAGCAGTGACGCCCCGTACCAAGAGACCCAGTACTTC | CASSDAPYQETQYF
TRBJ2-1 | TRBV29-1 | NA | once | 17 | TGCAGCGTTGAAGATTGGTACGTTACGAGCTCCTACAATGAGCAGTTCTTC | CSVEDWYVTSSYNEQFF
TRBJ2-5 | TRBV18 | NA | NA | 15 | TGTGCCAGCTCACCACCGGCCCCAGAGGGAGAGACCCAGTACTTC | CASSPPAPEGETQYF
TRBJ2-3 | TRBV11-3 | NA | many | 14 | TGTGCCAGCAGCTTGGGGCAGGGCCCAGATACGCAGTATTTT | CASSLGQGPDTQYF
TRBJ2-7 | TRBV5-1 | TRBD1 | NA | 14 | TGCGCCAGCAGCTGGGGGGACAGGGGCTACGAGCAGTACTTC | CASSWGDRGYEQYF
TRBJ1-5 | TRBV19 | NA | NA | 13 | TGTGCCAGTATTGGGGCACCAGGGCAGCCCCAGCATTTT | CASIGAPGQPQHF
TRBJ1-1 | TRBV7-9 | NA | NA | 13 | TGTGCCAGCAGCTTAGAGGGGGGGACTGAAGCTTTCTTT | CASSLEGGTEAFF
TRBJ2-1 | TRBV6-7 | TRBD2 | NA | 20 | TGTGCCAGCAGTCCGGGACTAGCGGGAGGGCCTCCTCTGGGGGTCAATGAGCAGTTCTTC | CASSPGLAGGPPLGVNEQFF
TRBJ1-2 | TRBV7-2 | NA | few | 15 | TGTGCCAGCAGCTTCGGGACGGCAGCTAACTATGGCTACACCTTC | CASSFGTAANYGYTF
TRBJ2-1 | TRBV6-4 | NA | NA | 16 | TGTGCCAGCAGTGACTCTGAGGGAGGTGAGGCGGATGAGCAGTTCTTC | CASSDSEGGEADEQFF
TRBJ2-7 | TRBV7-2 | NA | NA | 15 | TGTGCCAGCAGCTTAGTGGCTGGGACCACCTACGAGCAGTACTTC | CASSLVAGTTYEQYF
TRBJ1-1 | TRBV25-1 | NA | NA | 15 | TGTGCCAGCAGTCCTGGAGGGTCCCTGAACACTGAAGCTTTCTTT | CASSPGGSLNTEAFF
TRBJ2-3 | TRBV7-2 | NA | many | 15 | TGTGCCAGCAGCTGGTTGGGCGGCCCCACAGATACGCAGTATTTT | CASSWLGGPTDTQYF
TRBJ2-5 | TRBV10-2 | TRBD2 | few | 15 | TGCGCCAGCAGTGAGATAAGCGGGAGAGGAGAGACCCAGTACTTC | CASSEISGRGETQYF
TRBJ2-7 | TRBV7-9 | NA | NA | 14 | TGTGCCAGCAGCTTAGAATTACAATCCTACGAGCAGTACTTC | CASSLELQSYEQYF
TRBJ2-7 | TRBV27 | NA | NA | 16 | TGTGCCAGCAGTTTATCGGTCCGGGAGAGGGGATACGAGCAGTACTTC | CASSLSVRERGYEQYF
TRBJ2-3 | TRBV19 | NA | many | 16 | TGTGCCAGTAGTATTCCTAGCGCCCTTAGCACAGATACGCAGTATTTT | CASSIPSALSTDTQYF
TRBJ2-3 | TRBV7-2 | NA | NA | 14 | TGTGCCAGCAGCTTAGTGCGAGGGGCAGATACGCAGTATTTT | CASSLVRGADTQYF
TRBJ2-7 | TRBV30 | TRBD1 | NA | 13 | TGTGCCCGGAGTGGAACAGGGGGCTACGAGCAGTACTTC | CARSGTGGYEQYF
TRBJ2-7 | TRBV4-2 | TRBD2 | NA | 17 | TGTGCCAGCAGCCAACAACCCCCCGGACTAGCGGTCTACGAGCAGTACTTC | CASSQQPPGLAVYEQYF
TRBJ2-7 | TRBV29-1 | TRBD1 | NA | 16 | TGCAGCGTTGAAAGTAGCCGAGACAGGGAAACCTACGAGCAGTACTTC | CSVESSRDRETYEQYF
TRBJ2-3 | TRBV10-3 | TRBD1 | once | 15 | TGTGCCATCAGTGGCCTACAGGGGAGTGCAGATACGCAGTATTTT | CAISGLQGSADTQYF
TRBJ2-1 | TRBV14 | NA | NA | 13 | TGTGCCACCGACTCACTAAACGGTAATGAGCAGTTCTTC | CATDSLNGNEQFF
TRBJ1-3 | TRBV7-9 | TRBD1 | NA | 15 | TGTGCCAGCAGCCGGACCGACAGGGGCAGGAACACCATATATTTT | CASSRTDRGRNTIYF
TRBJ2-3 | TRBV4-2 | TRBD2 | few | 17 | TGTGCCAGCAGCCAAGGACTAGCGGGGAGCCTCACAGATACGCAGTATTTT | CASSQGLAGSLTDTQYF
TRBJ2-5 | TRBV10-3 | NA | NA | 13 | TGTGCCATCAGTGACGGGGGAATGGAGACCCAGTACTTC | CAISDGGMETQYF
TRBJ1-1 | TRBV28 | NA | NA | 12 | TGTGCCAGCAGTTTGATGAACACTGAAGCTTTCTTT | CASSLMNTEAFF
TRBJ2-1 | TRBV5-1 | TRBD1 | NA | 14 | TGCGCCAGCGACCGGACAGGTAACTACAATGAGCAGTTCTTC | CASDRTGNYNEQFF
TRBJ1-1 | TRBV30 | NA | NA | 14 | TGTGCCTGGAGTGTACTCGGGGGAGGCACTGAAGCTTTCTTT | CAWSVLGGGTEAFF
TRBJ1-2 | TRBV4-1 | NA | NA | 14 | TGCGCCAGCAGCCCCCCCCTGGGGAGCTATGGCTACACCTTC | CASSPPLGSYGYTF
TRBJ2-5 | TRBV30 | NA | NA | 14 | TGTGCCTGGAGAGTCGGGGGAATTTACGAGACCCAGTACTTC | CAWRVGGIYETQYF